The 2 T cell receptor beta chains reported below all come from one sample, sequenced in a study of early T cells in non-severe SARS-CoV-2 infection. MiXCR, run by TCRdb on the 5' RACE reads, gives a single entry per CDR3 protein. This sample has 55,000 to 65,000 distinct CDR3 sequences, with less than 15% found just once. The sample here was whole blood, taken at baseline. These TCRs come from an adult who was a healthcare worker with PCR-confirmed SARS-CoV-2 infection or an uninfected control (not recorded which).

This clonotype was seen more than once but under ten times. V and J are TRBV29-1 and TRBJ2-1; TRBD2 might be the D (5 bases). This CDR3 is built from 13 residues. Trimming stripped 1 base from V and 6 bases from J, with 10 bases between. Germline assignment: CDR1 SQVTM and CDR2 ANQGSEA. CDR3: CSVEGASPNEQFF. As DNA, the CDR3 is TGCAGCGTTGAAGGTGCTAGCCCCAATGAGCAGTTCTTC.

This clonotype was detected a few times. The V and J genes are TRBV5-1 and TRBJ2-7; 7 bases match TRBD2. The CDR3 covers 13 residues. The junction had 5 bases not matched to a gene; V was cut back by 2 bases and J by 6 bases. Germline-derived CDR1 and CDR2 are SGHRS and YFSETQ. In DNA, the CDR3 is TGCGCCAGCAGCTTACGACTAGCCAGCGAGCAGTACTTC. Translated, it gives CASSLRLASEQYF.